These 6 T cell receptor beta chains originate from one sample sequenced in a study of blood T cell repertoires in COVID-19. Sequenced by immunoSEQ multiplex PCR; TCRdb stores in-frame clones only, minus some. This sample has about 200,000 clones, with 84% found just once. The specimen sequenced was peripheral blood. These receptors came from a human donor in a cohort sampled during active COVID-19.

In this sample, this clone turned up a few times. The chain recombines TRBV5-5 with TRBJ1-6, with no clear D. The CDR3 sequence is 14 residues long. V was clipped by 1 base and J by 5 bases, with 7 bases between them. In germline, CDR1 is SGHKS, CDR2 YYEKEE (reference sequence). The CDR3 reads CASSLLENNSPLHF. The CDR3 coding sequence is TGTGCCAGCAGCTTGCTAGAGAATAATTCACCCCTCCACTTT.

The chain couples TRBV2 to TRBJ1-2; 7 bases map to TRBD1. Germline trimming cut 6 bases from V and 8 bases from J; bases unmatched to any gene: 9. CDR1 and CDR2 from the germline V gene are SNHLY and FYNNEI. CDR3 size: 13 residues. CDR3 residues: CASSDRVRDGYTF. The CDR3 DNA follows: TGTGCCAGCAGCGACAGGGTTAGGGACGGCTACACCTTC.

The J gene is TRBJ2-1, the V gene TRBV3-1 (or the pseudogene TRBV3-2), with D possibly being TRBD1 (6 bases). Looked up from germline, CDR1 is LGHDT and CDR2 is YNNKEL (reference sequence). The CDR3 has 11 amino acids. V was clipped by 5 bases and J by 14 bases, with 13 bases between them. The CDR3 spells CASSGAWDKFF. The CDR3 DNA sequence: TGTGCCAGCAGCGGGGCCTGGGACAAGTTCTTC.

The chain has TRBV27 and TRBJ1-4; D is perhaps TRBD1 (5 bases). Germline assignment: CDR1 MNHEY and CDR2 SMNVEV (reference sequence). Deletions cut 2 bases from V and 0 bases from J, with 19 bases between. The CDR3 consists of 19 residues. This chain's CDR3 is CASSLAGDGRLSTNEKLFF. Written as DNA, the CDR3 is TGTGCCAGCAGTTTAGCGGGGGACGGCCGGCTCTCAACTAATGAAAAACTGTTTTTT.

CDR3 coding DNA: TGTGCCAGCAGCCAAGTCCTCTCGTACACCGGGGAGCTGTTTTTT. It codes for CASSQVLSYTGELFF. The chain is built from TRBV3-1 (or the pseudogene TRBV3-2) and TRBJ2-2, with D unresolved. Trimming pared 1 base from V and 3 bases from J, leaving 9 bases between. Germline assignment: CDR1 LGHDT and CDR2 YNNKEL (reference sequence). CDR3 size: 15 residues.

Comments on this clone: The same CDR3 also results from other DNA sequences found in this sample. The J gene is TRBJ1-1, the V gene TRBV6-5; D perhaps matches TRBD1 (5 bases). Trimming took off 2 bases at V and 1 base at J, with 8 bases between the two ends. This CDR3 has 14 amino acids. Per germline, CDR1 MNHEY and CDR2 SVGAGI. The CDR3 DNA sequence: TGTGCCAGCAGTTACACCCAGGGGAACACTGAAGCTTTCTTT. It encodes CASSYTQGNTEAFF.